A selection of T cell receptor beta chains follows, all from one sample in a study of T cells in localized non-small cell lung cancer. TCRdb's table, derived via immunoSEQ multiplex PCR, lists solely in-frame clones and lacks some. The data hold some 130,000 clones, with more than 70% observed a single time. The sequences come from peripheral blood, collected before any cancer treatment. These receptors were obtained from a female donor over 55 with stage I lung adenocarcinoma. CDR3s include the opening cysteine and the closing phenylalanine or tryptophan. A D gene is named only where the DNA matches it firmly. Expanded clones get a size class; other rows say once, few or many, or leave the size out.

TRBJ2-3	-	-	TRBV19	CASSISSDTQYF	TGTGCCAGTAGTATTTCGTCAGATACGCAGTATTTT
TRBJ2-5	-	TRBD2	TRBV5-4	CASSESGGRTQYF	TGTGCCAGCAGCGAGAGCGGGGGGAGGACCCAGTACTTC
TRBJ2-3	-	TRBD2	TRBV19	CASSMGLAGGSTDTQYF	TGTGCCAGTAGTATGGGACTAGCGGGAGGAAGCACAGATACGCAGTATTTT
TRBJ2-3	once	TRBD2	TRBV6-1	CASDTSGWPSTQYF	TGTGCCAGCGATACTAGCGGGTGGCCCTCTACGCAGTATTTT
TRBJ2-7	-	-	TRBV5-6	CAMRPVYEQYF	TGTGCCATGCGACCGGTCTACGAGCAGTACTTC
TRBJ2-2	-	TRBD1	TRBV6-4	CASSDRVTGELFF	TGTGCCAGCAGCGACAGGGTCACCGGGGAGCTGTTTTTT
TRBJ2-2	-	-	TRBV27	CASNTAGELFF	TGTGCCAGCAATACGGCCGGGGAGCTGTTTTTT
TRBJ2-6	-	-	TRBV7-3	CASSPTSTVSSGANVLTF	TGTGCCAGCAGCCCAACCTCGACGGTTAGCTCTGGGGCCAACGTCCTGACTTTC
TRBJ1-5	-	-	TRBV28	CASSTVGRNQPQHF	TGTGCCAGCAGTACGGTCGGTCGAAATCAGCCCCAGCATTTT
TRBJ2-1	-	TRBD2	TRBV9	CASSRTSKYHNEQFF	TGTGCCAGCAGCAGGACTAGCAAGTATCACAATGAGCAGTTCTTC
TRBJ2-2	-	-	TRBV12-5	CASGLAGTGELFF	TGTGCTAGTGGTTTGGCTGGGACCGGGGAGCTGTTTTTT
TRBJ1-2	-	TRBD1	TRBV10-1	CASSETRRGFRSYTF	TGCGCCAGCAGTGAGACTCGCAGGGGGTTTCGGAGCTACACCTTC
TRBJ2-1	-	-	TRBV28	CASSLARNEQFF	TGTGCCAGCAGTTTAGCACGTAATGAGCAGTTCTTC